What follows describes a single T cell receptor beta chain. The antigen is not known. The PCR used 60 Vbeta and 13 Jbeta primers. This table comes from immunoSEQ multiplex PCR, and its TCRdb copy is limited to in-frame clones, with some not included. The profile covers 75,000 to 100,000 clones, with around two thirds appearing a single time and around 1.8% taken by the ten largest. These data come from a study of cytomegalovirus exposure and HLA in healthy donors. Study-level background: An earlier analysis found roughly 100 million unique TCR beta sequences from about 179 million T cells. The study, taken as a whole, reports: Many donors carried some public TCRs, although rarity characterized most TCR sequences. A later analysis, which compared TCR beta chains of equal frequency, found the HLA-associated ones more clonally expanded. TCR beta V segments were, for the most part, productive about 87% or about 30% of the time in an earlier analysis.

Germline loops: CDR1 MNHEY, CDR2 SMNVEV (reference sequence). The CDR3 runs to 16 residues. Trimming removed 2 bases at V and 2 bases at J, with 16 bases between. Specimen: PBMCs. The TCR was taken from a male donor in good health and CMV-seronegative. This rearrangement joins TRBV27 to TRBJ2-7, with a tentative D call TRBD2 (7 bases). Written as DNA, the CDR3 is TGTGCCAGCAGTTTAAAAGGGGGGGCATCCCCCTACGAGCAGTACTTC. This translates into CASSLKGGASPYEQYF.